The present entry profiles one T cell receptor beta chain with its context. Its antigen remains unidentified. With V trimmed by 9 bases and J by 0 bases, 11 bases remained unmatched. Germline CDR1 is LNHDA and CDR2 is SQIVND (reference sequence). This CDR3 has 17 residues. Nashville, Tennessee was home to all donors, who were Caucasian adults. This entry comes from a study of shared clonotypes between healthy human individuals. About the study: Contributing individuals were two females and a few males aged 18 to 49. Donors had three CD4 naive, three CD4 memory, two CD8 naive and one CD8 memory plate apiece.

Overall study findings and caveats: Naive CD4 clonotypes were shared across a handful of donors at roughly 5.5%.

Using immunoSEQ multiplex PCR, the repertoire was profiled, and TCRdb retains in-frame clones only, with some absent. The table lists about 520,000 clones, about 96% of them singletons. This sequence joins TRBV19 and TRBJ2-6; 7 bases fit TRBD1. The sample taken for sequencing was naive CD4+ T cells sorted from blood. Subset noted: CD45RA+ positively selected. The sequence derives from a woman aged 25 to 45 in good health. As DNA, the CDR3 is TGTGCCAGCGCGAGGACAGGTTCCTCCTCTGGGGCCAACGTCCTGACTTTC. It codes for CASARTGSSSGANVLTF.